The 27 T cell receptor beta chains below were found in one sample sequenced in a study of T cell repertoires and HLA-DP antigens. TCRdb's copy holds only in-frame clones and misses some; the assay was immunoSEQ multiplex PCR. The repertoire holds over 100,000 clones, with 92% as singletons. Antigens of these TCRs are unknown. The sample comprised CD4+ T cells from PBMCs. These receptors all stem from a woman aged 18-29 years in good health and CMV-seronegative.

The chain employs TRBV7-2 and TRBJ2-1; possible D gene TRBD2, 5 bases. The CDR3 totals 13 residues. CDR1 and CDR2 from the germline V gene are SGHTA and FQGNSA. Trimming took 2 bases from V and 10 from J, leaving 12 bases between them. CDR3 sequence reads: CASSLSRGGEQFF. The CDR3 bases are TGTGCCAGCAGCTTATCCCGGGGTGGGGAGCAGTTCTTC.

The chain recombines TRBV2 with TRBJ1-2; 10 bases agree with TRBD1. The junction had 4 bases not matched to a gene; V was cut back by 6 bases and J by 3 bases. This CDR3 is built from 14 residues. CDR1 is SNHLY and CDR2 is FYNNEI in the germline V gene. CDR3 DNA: TGTGCCAGCAGCCGACAGGGGGCATACTATGGCTACACCTTC. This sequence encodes CASSRQGAYYGYTF.

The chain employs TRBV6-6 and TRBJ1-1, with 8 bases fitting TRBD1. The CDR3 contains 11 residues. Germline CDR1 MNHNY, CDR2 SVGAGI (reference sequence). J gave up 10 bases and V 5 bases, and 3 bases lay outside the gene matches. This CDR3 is CASSLGQGAFF. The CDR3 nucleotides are TGTGCCAGCAGTCTCGGACAGGGAGCTTTCTTT.

CDR3 in DNA: TGTGCCAGCAGCTCCTTAAGAGCCCAACAATCCGGGGAGCTGTTTTTT. Encoded protein: CASSSLRAQQSGELFF. The genes are TRBV7-6 and TRBJ2-2; D is undetermined. The CDR3 is made up of 16 amino acids. CDR1 and CDR2 from the germline V gene are SGHVS and FNYEAQ. V lost 4 bases and J lost 6, with 18 bases in between.

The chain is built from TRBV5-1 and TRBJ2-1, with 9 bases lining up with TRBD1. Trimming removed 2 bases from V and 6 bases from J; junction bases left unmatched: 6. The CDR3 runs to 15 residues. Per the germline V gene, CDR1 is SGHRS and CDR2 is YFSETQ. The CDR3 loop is CASSFRQGVGNEQFF. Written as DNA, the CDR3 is TGCGCCAGCAGCTTCCGACAGGGGGTCGGCAATGAGCAGTTCTTC.

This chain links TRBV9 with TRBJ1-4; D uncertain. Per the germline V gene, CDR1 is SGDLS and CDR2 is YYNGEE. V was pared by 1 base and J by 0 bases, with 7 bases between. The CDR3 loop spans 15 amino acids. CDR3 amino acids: CASSVSVATNEKLFF. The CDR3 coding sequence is TGTGCCAGCAGCGTATCAGTAGCAACTAATGAAAAACTGTTTTTT.

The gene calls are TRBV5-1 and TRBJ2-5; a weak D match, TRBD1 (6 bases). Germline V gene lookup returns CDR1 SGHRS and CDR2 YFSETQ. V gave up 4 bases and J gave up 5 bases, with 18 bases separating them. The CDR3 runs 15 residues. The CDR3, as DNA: TGCGCCAGCAGCGTACAGAACAGGGATCGGGAGACCCAGTACTTC. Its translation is CASSVQNRDRETQYF.

DNA for the CDR3: TGTGCCAGCAGCTCATTTGTGGCCACCCGGGACACTGAAGCTTTCTTT. Translated, it gives CASSSFVATRDTEAFF. This chain connects TRBV5-4 to TRBJ1-1; D is ambiguous. Trimming took 3 bases from V and 3 from J, leaving 18 bases between them. The CDR3 runs 16 residues. Per the germline V gene, CDR1 is SGHNT and CDR2 is YYREEE (reference sequence). The full variable domain, completed using reference TRBV5-4 and TRBJ1-1, is ETGVTQSPTHLIKTRGQQVTLRCSSQSGHNTVSWYQQALGQGPQFIFQYYREEENGRGNFPPRFSGLQFPNYSSELNVNALELDDSALYLCASSSFVATRDTEAFFGQGTRLTVV.

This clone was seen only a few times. The CDR3 DNA is TGTGCCAGCAGTTTCACAGGGCTAGATACGCAGTATTTT. This gives the protein CASSFTGLDTQYF. The genes are TRBV28 and TRBJ2-3; possibly TRBD1 for D (6 bases). V lost 3 bases and J 5 bases, leaving 9 bases between the germline ends. Germline V gives CDR1 MDHEN, CDR2 SYDVKM. The CDR3 extends over 13 amino acids.

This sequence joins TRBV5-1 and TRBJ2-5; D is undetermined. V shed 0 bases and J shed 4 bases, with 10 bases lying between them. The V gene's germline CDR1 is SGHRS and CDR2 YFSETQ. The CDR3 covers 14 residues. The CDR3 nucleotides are TGCGCCAGCAGCTTGGCCCTCGTGGGAGAGACCCAGTACTTC. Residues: CASSLALVGETQYF.

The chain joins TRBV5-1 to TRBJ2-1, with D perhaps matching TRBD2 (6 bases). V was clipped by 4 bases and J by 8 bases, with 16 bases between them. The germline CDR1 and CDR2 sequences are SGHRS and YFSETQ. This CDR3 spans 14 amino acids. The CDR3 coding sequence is TGCGCCAGCAGCGGGGGGAACTCAGCCGATGAGCAGTTCTTC. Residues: CASSGGNSADEQFF.

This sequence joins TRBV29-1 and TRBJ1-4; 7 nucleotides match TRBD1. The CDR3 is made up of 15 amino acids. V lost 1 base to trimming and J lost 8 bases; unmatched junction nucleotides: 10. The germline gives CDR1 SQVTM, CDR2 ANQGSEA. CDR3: CSVEAGAGGYEKLFF. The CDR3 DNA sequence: TGCAGCGTTGAAGCCGGCGCAGGGGGTTACGAAAAACTGTTTTTT.

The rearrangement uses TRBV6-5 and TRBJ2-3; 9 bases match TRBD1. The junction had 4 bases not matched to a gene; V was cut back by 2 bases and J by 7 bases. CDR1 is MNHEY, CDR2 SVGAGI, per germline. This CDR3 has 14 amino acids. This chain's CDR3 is CASSYRQGDHTQYF. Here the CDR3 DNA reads TGTGCCAGCAGTTACCGACAGGGGGACCATACGCAGTATTTT.

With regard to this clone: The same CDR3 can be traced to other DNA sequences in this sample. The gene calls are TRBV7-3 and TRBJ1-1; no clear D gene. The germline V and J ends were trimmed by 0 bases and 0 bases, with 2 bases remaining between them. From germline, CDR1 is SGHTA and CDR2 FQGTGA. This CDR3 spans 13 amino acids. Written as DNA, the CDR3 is TGTGCCAGCAGCTTAACGTTGAACACTGAAGCTTTCTTT. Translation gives CASSLTLNTEAFF. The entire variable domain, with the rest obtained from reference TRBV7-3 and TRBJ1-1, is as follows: GAGVSQTPSNKVTEKGKYVELRCDPISGHTALYWYRQSLGQGPEFLIYFQGTGAADDSGLPNDRFFAVRPEGSVSTLKIQRTERGDSAVYLCASSLTLNTEAFFGQGTRLTVV.

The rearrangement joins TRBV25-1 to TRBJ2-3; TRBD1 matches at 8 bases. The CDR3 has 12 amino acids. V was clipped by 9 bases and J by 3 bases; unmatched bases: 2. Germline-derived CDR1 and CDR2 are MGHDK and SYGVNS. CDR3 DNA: TGTGCCAGTAACAGGGGGACAGATACGCAGTATTTT. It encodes CASNRGTDTQYF.

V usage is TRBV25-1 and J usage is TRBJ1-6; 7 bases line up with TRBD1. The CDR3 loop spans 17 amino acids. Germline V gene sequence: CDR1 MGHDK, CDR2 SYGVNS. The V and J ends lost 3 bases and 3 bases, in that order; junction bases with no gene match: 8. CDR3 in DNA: TGTGCCAGCAGTGATCATACAGGGGACCTCTATAATTCACCCCTCCACTTT. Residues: CASSDHTGDLYNSPLHF.

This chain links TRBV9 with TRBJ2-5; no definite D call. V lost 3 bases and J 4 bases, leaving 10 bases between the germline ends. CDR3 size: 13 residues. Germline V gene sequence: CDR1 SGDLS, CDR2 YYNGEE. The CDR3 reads CASSALVGETQYF. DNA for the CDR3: TGTGCCAGCAGCGCCCTAGTCGGAGAGACCCAGTACTTC.

The CDR3 DNA follows: TGTGCCAGCAGCTTGGCTGGGGTGTGGGCTCAGCCCCAGCATTTT. As protein: CASSLAGVWAQPQHF. This rearrangement joins TRBV5-5 to TRBJ1-5; unclear D gene. Trimming shortened V by 0 bases and J by 6 bases, and 13 bases separated the two germline ends. The CDR3 sequence is 15 residues long. Per germline, CDR1 SGHKS and CDR2 YYEKEE (reference sequence).

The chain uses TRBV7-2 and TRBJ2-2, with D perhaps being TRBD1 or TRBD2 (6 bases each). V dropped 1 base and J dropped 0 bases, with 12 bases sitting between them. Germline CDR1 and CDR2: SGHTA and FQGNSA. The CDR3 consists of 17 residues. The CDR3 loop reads CASSLVGGLSNTGELFF. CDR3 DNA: TGTGCCAGCAGCTTAGTTGGGGGGCTCTCGAACACCGGGGAGCTGTTTTTT.

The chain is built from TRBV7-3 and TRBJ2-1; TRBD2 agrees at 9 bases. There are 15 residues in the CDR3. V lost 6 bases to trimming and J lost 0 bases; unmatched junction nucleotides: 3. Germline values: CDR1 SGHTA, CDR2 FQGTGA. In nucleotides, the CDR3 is TGTGCCAGCAGTATTAGCGGGAGCTCCTACAATGAGCAGTTCTTC. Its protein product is CASSISGSSYNEQFF.

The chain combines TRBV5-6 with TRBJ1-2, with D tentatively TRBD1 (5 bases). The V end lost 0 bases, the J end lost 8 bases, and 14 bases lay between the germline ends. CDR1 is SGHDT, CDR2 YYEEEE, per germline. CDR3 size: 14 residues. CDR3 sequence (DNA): TGTGCCAGCAGCTTGGGGGATGGGAGGGGCGGCTACACCTTC. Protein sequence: CASSLGDGRGGYTF.

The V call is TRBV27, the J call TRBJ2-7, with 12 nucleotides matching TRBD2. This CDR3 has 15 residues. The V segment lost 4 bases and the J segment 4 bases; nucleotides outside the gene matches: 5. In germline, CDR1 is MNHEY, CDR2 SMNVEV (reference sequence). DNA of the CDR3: TGTGCCAGCAGTTCTAGCGGGAGGGCCACGTACGAGCAGTACTTC. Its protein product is CASSSSGRATYEQYF.

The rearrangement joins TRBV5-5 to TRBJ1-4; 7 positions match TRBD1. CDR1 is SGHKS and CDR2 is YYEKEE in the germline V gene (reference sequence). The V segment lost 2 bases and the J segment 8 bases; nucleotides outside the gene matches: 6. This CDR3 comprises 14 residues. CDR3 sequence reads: CASSFSGGREKLFF. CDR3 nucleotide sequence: TGTGCCAGCAGCTTTTCAGGGGGACGAGAAAAACTGTTTTTT.

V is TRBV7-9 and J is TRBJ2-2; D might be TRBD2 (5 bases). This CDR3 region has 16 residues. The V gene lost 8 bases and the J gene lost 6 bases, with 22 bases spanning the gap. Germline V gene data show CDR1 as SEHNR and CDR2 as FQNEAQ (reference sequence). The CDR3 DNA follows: TGTGCCAGCGGGTGGTTTTACGGGAAGGAGGCCGGGGAGCTGTTTTTT. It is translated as CASGWFYGKEAGELFF. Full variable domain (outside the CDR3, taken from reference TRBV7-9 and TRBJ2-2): DTGVSQNPRHKITKRGQNVTFRCDPISEHNRLYWYRQTLGQGPEFLTYFQNEAQLEKSRLLSDRFSAERPKGSFSTLEIQRTEQGDSAMYLCASGWFYGKEAGELFFGEGSRLTVL.

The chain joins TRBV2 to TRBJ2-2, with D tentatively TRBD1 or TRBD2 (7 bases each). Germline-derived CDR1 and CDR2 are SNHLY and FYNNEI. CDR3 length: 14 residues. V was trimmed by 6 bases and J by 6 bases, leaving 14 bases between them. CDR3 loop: CASRGGTAAGELFF. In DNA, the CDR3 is TGTGCCAGCAGGGGGGGGACAGCCGCCGGGGAGCTGTTTTTT.

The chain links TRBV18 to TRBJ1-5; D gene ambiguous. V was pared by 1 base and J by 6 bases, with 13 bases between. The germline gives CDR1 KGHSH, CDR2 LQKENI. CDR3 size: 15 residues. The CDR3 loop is CASSPLPGNSQPQHF. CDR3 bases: TGTGCCAGCTCACCACTACCCGGGAATAGTCAGCCCCAGCATTTT.

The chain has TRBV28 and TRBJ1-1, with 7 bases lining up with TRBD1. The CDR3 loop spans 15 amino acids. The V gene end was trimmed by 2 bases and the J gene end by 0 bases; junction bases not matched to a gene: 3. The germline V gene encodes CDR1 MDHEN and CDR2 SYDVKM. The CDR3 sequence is CASSLPDRVNTEAFF. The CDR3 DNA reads TGTGCCAGCAGTTTACCAGACAGGGTGAACACTGAAGCTTTCTTT.